A selection of T cell receptor beta chains follows, all from one sample in a study of radiotherapy plus CTLA-4 blockade in lung cancer. Measured with immunoSEQ multiplex PCR; TCRdb has only the in-frame clones, and not every one. The sample has fewer than 65,000 clones, 70% to 90% seen once; the top ten hold 4% to 5.5%. The material was peripheral blood, obtained from a patient treated with radiotherapy plus ipilimumab. The receptors derive from a human donor with non-small cell lung cancer whose response to radiotherapy plus ipilimumab could not be evaluated. Each CDR3 is given with its conserved first and last residue. D genes are given only for firm matches. Some rows mark clone size as missing; the rest say once, few, many or name a class of expanded clone.

clone size	V gene	D gene	J gene	CDR3 protein	CDR3 DNA
NA	TRBV6-1	TRBD1	TRBJ1-2	CASSEARQGYYGYTF	TGTGCCAGCAGTGAAGCGCGACAGGGTTACTATGGCTACACCTTC
NA	TRBV9	NA	TRBJ1-2	CASSVGGTFHNYGYTF	TGTGCCAGCAGCGTAGGGGGCACCTTCCATAACTATGGCTACACCTTC
NA	TRBV6-5	TRBD1	TRBJ1-5	CASAPTGGQPQHF	TGTGCCAGCGCCCCGACAGGGGGCCAGCCCCAGCATTTT
NA	TRBV19	TRBD1	TRBJ1-1	CASRASGTGNTEAFF	TGTGCCAGCAGGGCATCCGGGACAGGGAACACTGAAGCTTTCTTT
NA	TRBV11-2	NA	TRBJ2-1	CASSLIPGYNEQFF	TGTGCCAGCAGCTTAATACCGGGTTACAATGAGCAGTTCTTC
NA	TRBV29-1	NA	TRBJ2-2	CSVVIGAGRAGELFF	TGCAGCGTTGTAATCGGGGCGGGACGGGCCGGGGAGCTGTTTTTT
NA	TRBV30	NA	TRBJ2-1	CASSLVGGYNEQFF	TGTGCCTCATCCCTCGTAGGGGGTTACAATGAGCAGTTCTTC
NA	TRBV7-7	TRBD2	TRBJ2-3	CASSLGLATDTQYF	TGTGCTAGCAGCTTGGGACTAGCCACAGATACGCAGTATTTT
NA	TRBV11-2	NA	TRBJ2-5	CASSLPGSEETQYF	TGTGCCAGCAGCTTACCCGGGAGTGAAGAGACCCAGTACTTC
NA	TRBV7-9	NA	TRBJ2-2	CASIQISGELFF	TGTGCCAGCATCCAGATTTCCGGGGAGCTGTTTTTT
NA	TRBV4-3	TRBD1	TRBJ2-1	CASSQDLSRDRVFF	TGCGCCAGCAGCCAAGATTTATCCCGGGACAGGGTGTTCTTC
once	TRBV4-1	TRBD1	TRBJ2-7	CASSQRTGPTYEQYF	TGCGCCAGCAGCCAAAGGACAGGGCCAACCTACGAGCAGTACTTC
NA	TRBV2	NA	TRBJ2-3	CASSEQGYTDTQYF	TGTGCCAGCAGTGAACAGGGATACACAGATACGCAGTATTTT
NA	TRBV11-2	NA	TRBJ2-2	CASSLVRSNTGELFF	TGTGCCAGCAGCTTAGTCAGATCGAACACCGGGGAGCTGTTTTTT
NA	TRBV7-8	NA	TRBJ2-3	CASSLRTDTQYF	TGTGCCAGCAGCCTCAGAACAGATACGCAGTATTTT
NA	TRBV2	NA	TRBJ1-2	CASSVSGVDGYTF	TGTGCCAGCAGTGTCTCGGGAGTCGATGGCTACACCTTC
NA	TRBV6-5	NA	TRBJ1-1	CASSRDSEAFF	TGTGCCAGCAGCCGAGACAGTGAAGCTTTCTTT
NA	TRBV19	NA	TRBJ2-1	CATAGWGVSYNEQFF	TGTGCCACCGCTGGATGGGGCGTATCCTACAATGAGCAGTTCTTC
NA	TRBV6-5	TRBD2	TRBJ2-2	CASSSAGRTGELFF	TGTGCCAGCAGTTCAGCGGGGAGGACCGGGGAGCTGTTTTTT
few	TRBV28	TRBD1	TRBJ1-1	CASSPPTGTNTEAFF	TGTGCCAGCAGTCCCCCGACAGGGACGAACACTGAAGCTTTCTTT
once	TRBV6-1	TRBD1	TRBJ2-2	CASGGQYTGELFF	TGTGCCAGCGGGGGACAGTACACCGGGGAGCTGTTTTTT
NA	TRBV27	TRBD1	TRBJ2-7	CASSSPAGQGAHEQYF	TGTGCCAGCAGTTCGCCTGCCGGACAGGGGGCTCACGAGCAGTACTTC
NA	TRBV11-2	TRBD1	TRBJ2-5	CASSSGGAGGLKETQYF	TGTGCCAGCAGCTCCGGCGGGGCAGGGGGCCTGAAGGAGACCCAGTACTTC
NA	TRBV15	NA	TRBJ1-1	CATSQHTGNTEAFF	TGTGCCACCAGCCAACACACAGGGAACACTGAAGCTTTCTTT
NA	TRBV6-1	NA	TRBJ1-1	CASSEWAGGGTEAFF	TGTGCCAGCAGTGAATGGGCGGGGGGCGGCACTGAAGCTTTCTTT
NA	TRBV29-1	NA	TRBJ1-4	CSVRGGNNEKLFF	TGCAGCGTCAGGGGCGGTAATAATGAAAAACTGTTTTTT
NA	TRBV28	TRBD2	TRBJ2-4	CASRNGGGLAKNIQYF	TGTGCCAGCAGGAATGGGGGGGGTCTAGCCAAAAACATTCAGTACTTC
NA	TRBV5-1	TRBD1	TRBJ1-2	CASSPPGGAGGYTF	TGCGCCAGCAGCCCGCCAGGGGGCGCGGGTGGCTACACCTTC
NA	TRBV28	NA	TRBJ2-1	CASSSPEMRALTYNEQFF	TGTGCCAGCAGTTCCCCGGAGATGAGGGCCTTGACCTACAATGAGCAGTTCTTC
once	TRBV27	NA	TRBJ1-5	CASSPLGSNQPQHF	TGTGCCAGCAGTCCTCTAGGTAGCAATCAGCCCCAGCATTTT
NA	TRBV5-1	NA	TRBJ1-1	CASRKTENTEAFF	TGCGCCAGCAGAAAGACTGAGAACACTGAAGCTTTCTTT
once	TRBV19	TRBD1	TRBJ1-2	CASSNRQGNYGYTF	TGTGCCAGTAGTAATAGACAGGGTAACTATGGCTACACCTTC